This T cell receptor beta chain was recovered during a study of lymphopenia after photon versus proton radiotherapy. Germline assignment: CDR1 SGHRS and CDR2 YFSETQ. The ends lost 0 bases at V and 2 bases at J; junction bases unmatched: 5. The CDR3 covers 15 residues. TCRdb keeps only in-frame clones here, not all; method: immunoSEQ multiplex PCR. The top ten clones hold around 2% of a sample with tens of thousands of clones, approximately 88% of them seen once. About this clone itself: The antigen remains undetermined.

Points from the study as a whole: After lymphocyte nadir, photon-treated repertoires showed oligoclonal expansion, especially CD8+ Temra.

This rearrangement joins TRBV5-1 to TRBJ2-7; 7 bases agree with TRBD2. The TCR sequence derives from a man in his 60s with pancreatic cancer. The source material was peripheral blood, sampled from a patient treated with proton-based radiotherapy. This CDR3 is CASSLGGGGTYEQYF. DNA for the CDR3: TGCGCCAGCAGCTTGGGTGGGGGAGGGACCTACGAGCAGTACTTC.